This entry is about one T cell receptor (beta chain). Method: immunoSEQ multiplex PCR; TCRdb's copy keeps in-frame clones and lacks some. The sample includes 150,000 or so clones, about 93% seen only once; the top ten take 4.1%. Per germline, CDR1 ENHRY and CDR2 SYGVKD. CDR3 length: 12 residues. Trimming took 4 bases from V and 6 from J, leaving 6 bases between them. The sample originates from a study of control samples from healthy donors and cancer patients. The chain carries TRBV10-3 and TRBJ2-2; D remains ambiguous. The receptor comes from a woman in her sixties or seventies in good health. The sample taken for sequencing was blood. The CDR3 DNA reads TGTGCCATCAGTGTGAATTCCGGGGAGCTGTTTTTT. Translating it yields CAISVNSGELFF.